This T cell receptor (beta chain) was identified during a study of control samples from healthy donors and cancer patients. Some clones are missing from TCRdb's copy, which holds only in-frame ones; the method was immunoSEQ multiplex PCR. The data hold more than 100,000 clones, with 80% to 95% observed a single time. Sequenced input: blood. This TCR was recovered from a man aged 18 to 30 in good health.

Here the CDR3 reads CASGVWRIGSDEQFF. The CDR3 DNA is TGTGCTAGTGGTGTGTGGAGAATTGGTTCGGATGAGCAGTTCTTC. This sequence joins TRBV12-5 and TRBJ2-1; D uncertain. Germline CDR1 is LGHNT and CDR2 is FRNRAP. Deletions cut 5 bases from V and 8 bases from J, with 19 bases between. This CDR3 region has 15 residues.